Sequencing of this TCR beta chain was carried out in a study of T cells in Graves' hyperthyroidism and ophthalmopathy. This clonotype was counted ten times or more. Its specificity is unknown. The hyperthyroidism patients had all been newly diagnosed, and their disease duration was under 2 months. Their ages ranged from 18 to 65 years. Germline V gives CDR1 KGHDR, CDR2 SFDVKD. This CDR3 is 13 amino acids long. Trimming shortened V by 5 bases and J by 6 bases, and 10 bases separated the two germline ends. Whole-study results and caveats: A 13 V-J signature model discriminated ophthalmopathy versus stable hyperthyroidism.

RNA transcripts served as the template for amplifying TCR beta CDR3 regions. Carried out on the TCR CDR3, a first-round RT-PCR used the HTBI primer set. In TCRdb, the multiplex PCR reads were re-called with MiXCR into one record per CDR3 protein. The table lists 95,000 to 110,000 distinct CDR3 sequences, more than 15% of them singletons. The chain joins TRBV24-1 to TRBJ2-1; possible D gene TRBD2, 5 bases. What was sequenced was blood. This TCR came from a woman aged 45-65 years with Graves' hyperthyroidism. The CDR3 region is CATSGPTSNEQFF. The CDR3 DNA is TGTGCCACCAGTGGTCCTACTAGCAATGAGCAGTTCTTC.